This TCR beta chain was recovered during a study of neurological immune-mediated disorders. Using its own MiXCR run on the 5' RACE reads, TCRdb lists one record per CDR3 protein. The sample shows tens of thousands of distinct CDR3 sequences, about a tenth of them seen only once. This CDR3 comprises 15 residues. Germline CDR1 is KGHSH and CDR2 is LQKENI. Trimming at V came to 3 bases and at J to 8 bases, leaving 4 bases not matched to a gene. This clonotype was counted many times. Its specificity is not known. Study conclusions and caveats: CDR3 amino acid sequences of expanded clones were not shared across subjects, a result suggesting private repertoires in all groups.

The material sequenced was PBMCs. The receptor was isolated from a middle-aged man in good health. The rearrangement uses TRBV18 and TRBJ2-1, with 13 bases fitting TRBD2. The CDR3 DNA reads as TGTGCCAGCTCACCTCCGGGACTAGCGGGACATGAGCAGTTCTTC. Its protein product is CASSPPGLAGHEQFF.